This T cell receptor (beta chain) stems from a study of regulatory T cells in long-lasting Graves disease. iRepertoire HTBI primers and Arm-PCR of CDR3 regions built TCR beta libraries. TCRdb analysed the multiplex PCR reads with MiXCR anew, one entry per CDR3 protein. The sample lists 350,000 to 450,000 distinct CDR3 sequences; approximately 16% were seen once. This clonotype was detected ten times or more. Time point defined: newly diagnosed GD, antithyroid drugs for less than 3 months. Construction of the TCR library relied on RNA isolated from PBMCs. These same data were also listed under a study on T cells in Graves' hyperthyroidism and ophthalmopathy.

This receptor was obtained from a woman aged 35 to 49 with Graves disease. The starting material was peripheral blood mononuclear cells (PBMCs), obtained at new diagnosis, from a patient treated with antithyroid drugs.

CDR3 sequence reads: CASSQRTRTDSPLHF. CDR3 DNA: TGTGCCAGCAGCCAACGGACAAGGACAGATTCACCCCTCCACTTT. The V call is TRBV11-3, the J call TRBJ1-6; tentative D call: TRBD1 (6 bases). The CDR3 has 15 residues. V lost 5 bases to trimming and J lost 8 bases, with 16 bases between them. Looked up from germline, CDR1 is SGHNT and CDR2 is YENEEA.